These T cell receptor beta chains were read from a single sample in a study of CD8+CD57+ T cells in acquired aplastic anemia. TCRdb analysed the reads with MiXCR anew, one entry per CDR3 protein. In the table there are just over 200,000 distinct CDR3 sequences, less than 75% of which are singletons. The sample comprised sorted CD4+, CD8+, or CD8+CD57+ T cells (not recorded which) from PBMCs. These receptors came from a human donor with aplastic anemia. The CDR3 runs from the conserved cysteine through the conserved F or W. Each record gives: V gene, D gene, J gene, clone size, CDR3 DNA, CDR3 protein. D genes are given only for firm matches. The size entry is marked missing in some rows and otherwise reads once, few, many or a size class.

V gene: TRBV20-1; D gene: TRBD1; J gene: TRBJ2-1; clone size: NA; CDR3 DNA: TGCAGTGCTAGAGATGTGACAGGGGACTACAATGAGCAGTTCTTC; CDR3 protein: CSARDVTGDYNEQFF
V gene: TRBV10-1; D gene: TRBD2; J gene: TRBJ2-7; clone size: NA; CDR3 DNA: TGCGCCAGCAGTGAAACTAGCGCCTACGAGCAGTACTTC; CDR3 protein: CASSETSAYEQYF
V gene: TRBV10-3; D gene: NA; J gene: TRBJ2-1; clone size: NA; CDR3 DNA: TGTGCCATCTTAGCGCAGGGAAGCTCCTACAATGAGCAGTTCTTC; CDR3 protein: CAILAQGSSYNEQFF
V gene: TRBV10-2; D gene: TRBD2; J gene: TRBJ2-1; clone size: NA; CDR3 DNA: TGCGCCAGCAGTGCACTAGCGGGGGGCAATGAGCAGTTCTTC; CDR3 protein: CASSALAGGNEQFF
V gene: TRBV5-1; D gene: NA; J gene: TRBJ1-1; clone size: NA; CDR3 DNA: TGCGCCAGCAGCTTGGCCGATGGCAGGGTTGAAGCTTTCTTT; CDR3 protein: CASSLADGRVEAFF
V gene: TRBV24-1; D gene: TRBD1; J gene: TRBJ1-4; clone size: NA; CDR3 DNA: TGTGCCATCGGTAGCCGGGACAGCCCTGAAAAACTGTTTTTT; CDR3 protein: CAIGSRDSPEKLFF
V gene: TRBV2; D gene: NA; J gene: TRBJ2-7; clone size: NA; CDR3 DNA: TGTGCCAGCAGTGAGGTTGACAGTGCCTACGAGCAGTACTTC; CDR3 protein: CASSEVDSAYEQYF
V gene: TRBV15; D gene: NA; J gene: TRBJ2-4; clone size: NA; CDR3 DNA: TGTGCCACCAGCAGAGATCAGGGGTTTCAGTACTTC; CDR3 protein: CATSRDQGFQYF
V gene: TRBV20-1; D gene: NA; J gene: TRBJ2-2; clone size: NA; CDR3 DNA: TGCAGTGCTCAAATAGCCGGGACGTATGCGAACACCGGGGAGCTGTTTTTT; CDR3 protein: CSAQIAGTYANTGELFF
V gene: TRBV5-4; D gene: NA; J gene: TRBJ2-7; clone size: NA; CDR3 DNA: TGTGCCAGCAGCTACATCCCGGGACCGTACTACGAGCAGTACTTC; CDR3 protein: CASSYIPGPYYEQYF
V gene: TRBV11-3; D gene: NA; J gene: TRBJ2-1; clone size: many; CDR3 DNA: TGTGCCAGCAGCTTGCGAGGGGGGGTGCTCAATGAGCAGTTCTTC; CDR3 protein: CASSLRGGVLNEQFF
V gene: TRBV28; D gene: NA; J gene: TRBJ2-1; clone size: many; CDR3 DNA: TGTGCCAGCAGTTTATTCGTGGAGGGCGCTCCCTACAATGAGCAGTTCTTC; CDR3 protein: CASSLFVEGAPYNEQFF
V gene: TRBV19; D gene: NA; J gene: TRBJ2-3; clone size: NA; CDR3 DNA: TGTGCCAGTAATCAAGCATACACAGATACGCAGTATTTT; CDR3 protein: CASNQAYTDTQYF
V gene: TRBV29-1; D gene: NA; J gene: TRBJ2-3; clone size: NA; CDR3 DNA: TGCAGCGTTGTGGTATCTAGCACAGATACGCAGTATTTT; CDR3 protein: CSVVVSSTDTQYF
V gene: TRBV15; D gene: TRBD2; J gene: TRBJ2-1; clone size: NA; CDR3 DNA: TGTGCCACCAGCATCGGGACTAGCGGGTTCGATGAGCAGTTCTTC; CDR3 protein: CATSIGTSGFDEQFF
V gene: TRBV19; D gene: TRBD2; J gene: TRBJ2-3; clone size: NA; CDR3 DNA: TGTGCCACTAGCGGGCCGCACACAGATACGCAGTATTTT; CDR3 protein: CATSGPHTDTQYF
V gene: TRBV28; D gene: NA; J gene: TRBJ2-7; clone size: few; CDR3 DNA: TGTGCCAGCAGTTTCGTCCCAGGTTCCTACGAGCAGTACTTC; CDR3 protein: CASSFVPGSYEQYF
V gene: TRBV19; D gene: TRBD1; J gene: TRBJ1-5; clone size: NA; CDR3 DNA: TGTGCCAGTAGTTACGCAGGGGGCTTGAGCAATCAGCCCCAGCATTTT; CDR3 protein: CASSYAGGLSNQPQHF
V gene: TRBV24-1; D gene: NA; J gene: TRBJ2-5; clone size: few; CDR3 DNA: TGTGCCACCAGCAGGGGCCCATGGGAGACCCAGTACTTC; CDR3 protein: CATSRGPWETQYF
V gene: TRBV7-9; D gene: TRBD2; J gene: TRBJ2-6; clone size: NA; CDR3 DNA: TGTGCCAGCAGCTTACCTAGCGGGGATCCCGGGGCCAACGTCCTGACTTTC; CDR3 protein: CASSLPSGDPGANVLTF
V gene: TRBV24-1; D gene: NA; J gene: TRBJ1-1; clone size: NA; CDR3 DNA: TGTGCCACCAGTTCTGCTCTGAACACTGAAGCTTTCTTT; CDR3 protein: CATSSALNTEAFF
V gene: TRBV7-2; D gene: TRBD1; J gene: TRBJ2-1; clone size: NA; CDR3 DNA: TGTGCCAGCAGCTCAGCCGGGACAGGGCGGAATGAGCAGTTCTTC; CDR3 protein: CASSSAGTGRNEQFF
V gene: TRBV20-1; D gene: NA; J gene: TRBJ1-5; clone size: NA; CDR3 DNA: TGCAGTGCTAGAGATGAATCTCAGCCCCAGCATTTT; CDR3 protein: CSARDESQPQHF
V gene: TRBV20-1; D gene: NA; J gene: TRBJ2-1; clone size: NA; CDR3 DNA: TGCAGTGCTGATAGGCCTGGTTTCTTC; CDR3 protein: CSADRPGFF
V gene: TRBV7-3; D gene: NA; J gene: TRBJ2-7; clone size: few; CDR3 DNA: TGTGCCAGCAGTTTCAAGGGGTACGAGCAGTACTTC; CDR3 protein: CASSFKGYEQYF
V gene: TRBV19; D gene: TRBD1; J gene: TRBJ2-7; clone size: NA; CDR3 DNA: TGTGCCAGTAGACGGACAGGGACCTACGAGCAGTACTTC; CDR3 protein: CASRRTGTYEQYF